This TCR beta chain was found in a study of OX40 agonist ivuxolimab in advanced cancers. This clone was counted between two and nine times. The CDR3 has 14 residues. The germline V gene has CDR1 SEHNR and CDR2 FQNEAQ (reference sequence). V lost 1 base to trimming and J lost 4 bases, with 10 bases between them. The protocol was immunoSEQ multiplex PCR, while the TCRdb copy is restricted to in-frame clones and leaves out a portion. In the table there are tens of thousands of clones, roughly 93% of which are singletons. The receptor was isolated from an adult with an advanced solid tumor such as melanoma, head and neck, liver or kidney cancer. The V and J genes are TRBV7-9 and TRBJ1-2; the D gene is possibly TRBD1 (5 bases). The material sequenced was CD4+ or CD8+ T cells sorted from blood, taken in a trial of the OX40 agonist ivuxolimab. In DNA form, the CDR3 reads TGTGCCAGCAGCTTAGGAGGGGCGAGCTATGGCTACACCTTC. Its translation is CASSLGGASYGYTF. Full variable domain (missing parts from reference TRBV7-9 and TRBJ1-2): DTGVSQNPRHKITKRGQNVTFRCDPISEHNRLYWYRQTLGQGPEFLTYFQNEAQLEKSRLLSDRFSAERPKGSFSTLEIQRTEQGDSAMYLCASSLGGASYGYTFGSGTRLTVV.